This T cell receptor (beta chain) emerged from a study of blood T cell repertoires in COVID-19. Study-wide context: Collection of acute and convalescent COVID-19 samples took place in the United States, Italy and Spain. T cells, B-cell-depleted T cells, or PBMCs provided the cDNA or gDNA that served as material.

This CDR3 is built from 15 residues. Germline V lookup: CDR1 KGHDR, CDR2 SFDVKD. V shed 3 bases and J shed 0 bases, with 10 bases lying between them. In its sample, this clone was seen a few times. As processed by the authors: Scientists estimated how many nucleated cells there were by amplifying reference gene primers. The assay was immunoSEQ multiplex PCR, and TCRdb's table has in-frame clones only and misses some. V and J calls and clone size are those listed in that table; D and trimming were worked out from the DNA. Among 85,000 to 120,000 clones listed, roughly nine tenths were seen once. The material sequenced was peripheral blood. The chain combines TRBV24-1 with TRBJ1-1; tentative D call: TRBD1 (5 bases). The sequence derives from a man aged 45-60 years with active COVID-19. The CDR3 loop is CATSDRDLMNTEAFF. CDR3 DNA sequence: TGTGCCACCAGTGATCGGGACTTGATGAACACTGAAGCTTTCTTT.